A selection of T cell receptor beta chains follows, all from one sample in a study of graft-versus-host responses after intestinal transplantation. These receptors have no identified antigens. The assay was immunoSEQ multiplex PCR, and TCRdb's table has in-frame clones only and misses some. Of about 93,000 clones detected, about 93% appear once; the ten largest clones hold approximately 0.5%. Sequencing was performed on unstimulated CD8+ T cells sorted from spleen or lymph node cells, taken before intestinal transplant. Receptors originate from a human donor who received an intestinal transplant. CDR3s include the opening cysteine and the closing phenylalanine or tryptophan. The D gene is left open where the match is weak. Some rows mark clone size as missing; the rest say once, few, many or name a class of expanded clone.

j_call d_call clone_size v_call cdr3_aa cdr3_nt
TRBJ2-1 NA NA TRBV13 CASSVFGYNEQFF TGTGCCAGCAGCGTATTCGGGTACAATGAGCAGTTCTTC
TRBJ2-7 NA NA TRBV27 CASSLGTTYEQYF TGTGCCAGCAGTTTAGGGACAACCTACGAGCAGTACTTC
TRBJ2-5 NA NA TRBV14 CASSPNGQQETQYF TGTGCCAGCAGCCCGAACGGACAGCAAGAGACCCAGTACTTC
TRBJ1-1 TRBD1 NA TRBV19 CASSFGTGTEAFF TGTGCCAGTAGTTTCGGGACAGGGACTGAAGCTTTCTTT
TRBJ2-1 NA NA TRBV4-3 CASSQDGDFSYNEQFF TGCGCCAGCAGCCAAGATGGGGACTTCTCCTACAATGAGCAGTTCTTC
TRBJ2-7 TRBD1 NA TRBV28 CASSDRDRGNEQYF TGTGCCAGCAGTGACCGGGACAGGGGTAACGAGCAGTACTTC
TRBJ2-3 NA NA TRBV5-6 CASSLVSSTSTDTQYF TGTGCCAGCAGCTTGGTATCCTCAACTAGCACAGATACGCAGTATTTT
TRBJ2-7 NA NA TRBV6-1 CASSRDFPYEQYF TGTGCCAGCAGCCGGGATTTTCCCTACGAGCAGTACTTC
TRBJ1-3 NA NA TRBV5-6 CASRAGSISGNTIYF TGTGCCAGCAGGGCAGGGTCGATCTCTGGAAACACCATATATTTT
TRBJ1-2 TRBD1 NA TRBV19 CASSIGTGNGYTF TGTGCCAGTAGTATCGGGACAGGGAACGGCTACACCTTC
TRBJ2-1 NA NA TRBV7-9 CASSLDPLENEQFF TGTGCCAGCAGCTTAGACCCGTTAGAGAATGAGCAGTTCTTC
TRBJ1-2 NA NA TRBV19 CASKQGLGGYTF TGTGCCAGTAAGCAGGGTTTAGGTGGCTACACCTTC
TRBJ2-3 TRBD2 NA TRBV7-6 CASKRGRTDTQYF TGTGCCAGTAAGCGGGGGCGCACAGATACGCAGTATTTT
TRBJ1-5 NA NA TRBV7-7 CASSLQEGQPQHF TGTGCCAGCAGCTTGCAGGAAGGACAGCCCCAGCATTTT
TRBJ2-7 NA NA TRBV7-8 CASSLVTLGHEQYF TGTGCCAGCAGCTTAGTGACTCTGGGGCACGAGCAGTACTTC
TRBJ2-2 NA NA TRBV5-4 CASSLSAGELFF TGTGCCAGCAGCTTGTCTGCCGGGGAGCTGTTTTTT
TRBJ1-2 TRBD1 NA TRBV7-9 CASSFPEDRGIHGYTF TGTGCCAGCAGCTTCCCCGAGGACAGGGGTATACATGGCTACACCTTC
TRBJ2-7 TRBD2 NA TRBV13 CASSLHGGGLEQYF TGTGCCAGCAGCTTACACGGGGGGGGGTTGGAGCAGTACTTC
TRBJ1-2 NA NA TRBV9 CASSVDSVFLGDGYTF TGTGCCAGCAGCGTAGACAGTGTGTTCCTTGGCGATGGCTACACCTTC
TRBJ1-1 NA NA TRBV4-3 CASSQDLNGQTEAFF TGCGCCAGCAGCCAAGATTTAAACGGACAGACCGAAGCTTTCTTT
TRBJ2-7 NA NA TRBV12-1 CASSFKTSGYLWQYF TGTGCCAGCAGCTTTAAGACTAGCGGGTACTTATGGCAGTACTTC
TRBJ2-2 TRBD1 once TRBV9 CASSVTGGAGTGELFF TGTGCCAGCAGCGTAACAGGGGGCGCGGGCACCGGGGAGCTGTTTTTT
TRBJ1-4 NA NA TRBV6-5 CASSYSTGTNEKLFF TGTGCCAGCAGTTACTCGACGGGGACTAATGAAAAACTGTTTTTT
TRBJ2-7 NA NA TRBV5-1 CASSLIDTEAGEQYF TGCGCCAGCAGCTTGATAGATACGGAGGCCGGCGAGCAGTACTTC
TRBJ2-7 TRBD2 NA TRBV30 CAWTGSGSSYEQYF TGTGCCTGGACTGGGAGCGGGAGTTCCTACGAGCAGTACTTC
TRBJ1-2 NA once TRBV19 CASSIGVGSGYGYTF TGTGCCAGTAGTATCGGGGTAGGGTCGGGCTATGGCTACACCTTC
TRBJ1-1 NA NA TRBV13 CASSVGSNTEAFF TGTGCCAGCAGCGTAGGTTCTAACACTGAAGCTTTCTTT
TRBJ2-7 NA NA TRBV7-3 CASSPTGHSHEQYF TGTGCCAGCAGCCCCACGGGACATTCGCACGAGCAGTACTTC